The rows below give T cell receptor beta chains drawn from one sample of a study of Graves' ophthalmopathy and Graves' hyperthyroidism. TCRdb re-derived calls from the multiplex PCR reads in MiXCR, one entry per CDR3 protein. The sample holds about 480,000 distinct CDR3 sequences, 13% to 15% seen once. The sequenced material came from blood. The receptor source for this set is a woman aged 30 to 39 with Graves' ophthalmopathy. CDR3s include the opening cysteine and the closing phenylalanine or tryptophan. D genes are given only for firm matches. A clone size is listed for some rows: how often the clone was seen (once, few, many), or a class if it is expanded.

v_call	d_call	clone_size	j_call	cdr3_nt	cdr3_aa
TRBV5-1	NA	NA	TRBJ2-2	TGCGCCAGCAGCTCACGCCCGGCGGGTACTCTCGACACCGGGGAGCTGTTTTTT	CASSSRPAGTLDTGELFF
TRBV15	NA	many	TRBJ2-5	TGTGCCACCAGCAGAGAAGCGACAGCCATCCGGACCCAGTGCTTC	CATSREATAIRTQCF
TRBV14	NA	NA	TRBJ1-1	TGTGCCAGCAGCCAACTGTCTAACACTGAAGCTTTCTTT	CASSQLSNTEAFF
TRBV27	TRBD1	once	TRBJ2-7	TGTGCCATCAGTGACGGACAGGGGGGAGCAGTGCAGTACTTC	CAISDGQGGAVQYF
TRBV30	TRBD1	NA	TRBJ1-2	TGTGCCTGGAGAAGTTCAGGGGGACGGCCACTCTATGGCTACACCTTC	CAWRSSGGRPLYGYTF
TRBV20-1	TRBD2	many	TRBJ2-2	TGCAGTGCTAGAACCGGACTAGCGGGAGGGGAGCTGTTTTTT	CSARTGLAGGELFF
TRBV6-1	NA	many	TRBJ2-7	TGTGCCACCTTCGGAAGAGAAGCAGCCGAGCAGTACTTC	CATFGREAAEQYF
TRBV2	NA	many	TRBJ1-1	TGTGCCAGCAGTATGAATGCGGGTGCTTTCTTT	CASSMNAGAFF
TRBV20-1	NA	NA	TRBJ2-5	TGCAGTGCTAGAGATCGGCGGGCGGGGGAGACCCAGTACTTC	CSARDRRAGETQYF
TRBV7-9	NA	NA	TRBJ2-5	TGTGCCAGCAGCTCACGGGGACCTCTACTAGGAGAGACCCAGTACTTC	CASSSRGPLLGETQYF
TRBV11-1	TRBD1	many	TRBJ2-7	TGTGCCAGCAGCCGGACAGGGGGAGGCTACGAGCAGTACTTC	CASSRTGGGYEQYF
TRBV18	NA	many	TRBJ1-2	TGTGCCAGCTCACCTCAATATGGAGCAGACAGAGATCGCTATGGCTACACCTTC	CASSPQYGADRDRYGYTF
TRBV5-8	NA	many	TRBJ1-2	TGTGCCAGCAGCTTGGTTGGGGGGTACAATGGCTACACCTTC	CASSLVGGYNGYTF
TRBV20-1	NA	many	TRBJ2-4	TGCAGTGCTGGCTTACCCGGGGACCTAGCCAAAAACATTCAGTACTTC	CSAGLPGDLAKNIQYF
TRBV2	NA	many	TRBJ1-5	TGTGCCAGCAGTGAGTTAGGGACGCTTAGCAATCAGCCCCAGCATTTT	CASSELGTLSNQPQHF
TRBV7-9	NA	many	TRBJ1-1	TGTGCCAGCAGCTCTGACAGGAAAAGTAGGACTGAAGCTTTCTTT	CASSSDRKSRTEAFF
TRBV6-5	TRBD1	many	TRBJ1-5	TGTGCCAGCAGTACACTTGGGACAGAAAGCAATCAGCCCCAGCATTTT	CASSTLGTESNQPQHF
TRBV19	NA	NA	TRBJ2-2	TGTGCCAGTAGTATAATAGAATCCGGGGAGCTGTTTTTT	CASSIIESGELFF
TRBV6-5	NA	many	TRBJ1-1	TGTGCCAGCAGTTACCCCGGACGGGGGGGCACTGAAGCTTTCTTT	CASSYPGRGGTEAFF
TRBV3-1	NA	many	TRBJ1-2	TGTGCCAGCAGCCAAGATGAGGGGTACGGCTACACCTTC	CASSQDEGYGYTF
TRBV15	NA	many	TRBJ2-5	TGTGCCACCAGCAGAGCCCCAGTAGTGGAGACCCAGTACTTC	CATSRAPVVETQYF
TRBV18	NA	many	TRBJ1-1	TGTGCCAGCAGCCCCAGGGAGAACACTGAAGCTTTCTTT	CASSPRENTEAFF
TRBV27	NA	many	TRBJ1-2	TGTGCCAGCAGTTTATCAGGGGACTACTATGGCTACACCTTC	CASSLSGDYYGYTF
TRBV6-1	NA	many	TRBJ1-2	TGTGCCAGCAGTCGAACCGGGCGGAACGAGAACAACTATGGCTACACCTTC	CASSRTGRNENNYGYTF
TRBV5-1	TRBD2	many	TRBJ2-4	TGCGCCAGCAGCTTCCTGGGACTAGCGGGGGGGCCCGCCAAAAACATTCAGTACTTC	CASSFLGLAGGPAKNIQYF
TRBV7-3	NA	many	TRBJ2-3	TGTGCCAGCAGCTTTAGGCGGGGACACACAGATACGCAGTATTTT	CASSFRRGHTDTQYF
TRBV4-1	TRBD1	NA	TRBJ2-3	TGCGCCAGCAGCAGACAGGGATATGGGACAGATACGCAGTATTTT	CASSRQGYGTDTQYF
TRBV9	NA	many	TRBJ1-2	TGTGCCAGCAGCACCCAGGGAAGCTACACCTTC	CASSTQGSYTF
TRBV30	NA	few	TRBJ2-5	TGTGCCTGGAGTGTTAGAGCGGGAGAGACCCAGTACTTC	CAWSVRAGETQYF
TRBV12-3/TRBV12-4	NA	many	TRBJ1-1	TGTGCCAGCCAGATGAATGTAGATACCACTGAAGCTTTCTTT	CASQMNVDTTEAFF
TRBV11-2	NA	NA	TRBJ1-3	TGTGCCAGCAGCTTCGGACAGAGAGAGTGGGGGGACACCATATATTTT	CASSFGQREWGDTIYF
TRBV28	NA	many	TRBJ1-5	TGTGCCAGCACGGGCACCAGGGATCAGCCCCAGCATTTT	CASTGTRDQPQHF
TRBV27	NA	many	TRBJ2-7	TGTGCCACCTCGGGGGGCAACGAGCAGTACTTC	CATSGGNEQYF
TRBV6-5	NA	many	TRBJ2-5	TGTGCCAGCAGTTACTCGAAAGGGCGGACCCAGTACTTC	CASSYSKGRTQYF
TRBV7-9	NA	NA	TRBJ2-7	TGTGCCAGCAGCTTAGTCTTAAAGGGCGAGCAGTACTTC	CASSLVLKGEQYF
TRBV10-3	TRBD2	NA	TRBJ2-6	TGTGCCATCCGGGGGGACTCTGGGGCCAACGTCCTGACTTTC	CAIRGDSGANVLTF
TRBV28	NA	many	TRBJ2-5	TGTGCCAGCAGCTCCTGGTCGGCCCAGTACTTC	CASSSWSAQYF
TRBV10-2	TRBD1	few	TRBJ1-1	TGCGCCAGCAGTCGGACAGGGGGCTTGGCTTTCTTT	CASSRTGGLAFF